The clone carrying this T cell receptor beta chain was picked up a small number of times. Treatment reported: oral pan-JAK inhibitor, 5-10 mg twice daily. This CDR3 has 12 residues. J lost 5 bases, V lost 6 bases, and 3 bases had no gene match. The germline CDR1 and CDR2 sequences are LNHDA and SQIVND (reference sequence). This record belongs to a study of CD8+ T cells in alopecia areata. Overall study: Treated patients took oral tofacitinib at 5 to 10 mg twice daily.

RNA extraction was followed by reverse transcription into cDNA, which acted as the sequencing template. Sequencing was performed with immunoSEQ multiplex PCR; in TCRdb, only in-frame clones are kept and a portion is missing. The profile covers roughly 200,000 clones, with about 53% appearing a single time and 9.5% to 14% taken by the ten largest. This sample comprised CD8+ T cells sorted from blood, obtained at week 24, from a patient treated with tofacitinib. J is TRBJ2-5 and V is TRBV19; 7 bases map to TRBD1. The TCR sequence derives from a human donor with alopecia areata. CDR3 nucleotide sequence: TGTGCCAGTAGGACAGGGCAGGAGACCCAGTACTTC. Encoded protein: CASRTGQETQYF.